What follows are 15 T cell receptor beta chains derived from one specimen sequenced in a study of T cells expressing NK-cell markers. After re-calling the 5' RACE reads, TCRdb lists one entry per CDR3 protein, DNA absent. This listing includes some 150,000 distinct CDR3 sequences. Material: blood T cells: a sorted CD56 or NKG2C T cell subset, CD4+ or CD8+ T cells, or bulk PBMC T cells (not recorded which). These receptors were obtained from a man between 18 and 35 years old in good health.

The V call is TRBV24-1, the J call TRBJ2-2; TCRdb proposes TRBD1, but this gene call is untestable without DNA. The CDR3 has 14 residues. The germline V gene encodes CDR1 KGHDR and CDR2 SFDVKD. CDR3 region: CATSWTGGIGELFF.

This rearrangement joins TRBV14 to TRBJ1-2. The CDR3 has 18 amino acids. Germline V gene lookup returns CDR1 SGHDN and CDR2 FVKESK. The CDR3 is CASSQAPPGAGRDYGYTF.

The chain is built from TRBV30 and TRBJ1-2; TCRdb lists TRBD1, though no DNA is available to test this call. The CDR3 is made up of 14 amino acids. The germline gives CDR1 GTSNPN, CDR2 SVGIG (reference sequence). This chain's CDR3 is CAWATGIGDYGYTF.

The genes are TRBV7-2 and TRBJ2-1; TCRdb returns TRBD1, unconfirmable since there is no DNA. The germline V gene encodes CDR1 SGHTA and CDR2 FQGNSA. The CDR3 contains 17 residues. CDR3 sequence: CASSLSTWDRDYNEQFF.

This sequence joins TRBV29-1 and TRBJ2-1; TCRdb returns TRBD2, unconfirmable since there is no DNA. Germline lookup yields CDR1 SQVTM and CDR2 ANQGSEA. The CDR3 contains 15 residues. The CDR3 protein is CSVVLAGAFYNEQFF.

The gene calls are TRBV4-1 and TRBJ1-2; checking the TCRdb D call of TRBD1 is not possible without DNA. Per the germline V gene, CDR1 is MGHRA and CDR2 is YSYEKL. The CDR3 runs 12 residues. CDR3 sequence reads: CASSHPGGGYTF.

V usage is TRBV2 and J usage is TRBJ2-5; the D call from TCRdb, TRBD2, cannot be confirmed without DNA. The CDR3 totals 15 residues. CDR1 and CDR2 from the germline V gene are SNHLY and FYNNEI. Here the CDR3 reads CASSDLTSGRQTQYF.

The chain recombines TRBV7-9 with TRBJ2-2; there is no DNA to check the TCRdb D call of TRBD1. CDR1 and CDR2 from the germline V gene are SEHNR and FQNEAQ (reference sequence). The CDR3 loop spans 14 amino acids. The CDR3 sequence is CASRGTVNTGELFF.

This chain uses TRBV6-5 with TRBJ2-1; TCRdb lists TRBD2, though no DNA is available to test this call. This CDR3 is 15 amino acids long. Per germline, CDR1 MNHEY and CDR2 SVGAGI. CDR3 region: CASSYSSGRGNEQFF.

The V gene is TRBV6-2 or TRBV6-3, the J gene TRBJ2-2; TCRdb returns TRBD1, unconfirmable since there is no DNA. CDR1 is MNHEY and CDR2 is SVGEGT in the germline V gene. The CDR3 is 15 amino acids. CDR3 amino acids: CASSVTGITTGELFF.

The V call is TRBV30, the J call TRBJ2-2; the D call from TCRdb, TRBD1, cannot be confirmed without DNA. The CDR3 is 16 amino acids. CDR1 GTSNPN and CDR2 SVGIG come from the germline V gene (reference sequence). Here the CDR3 reads CAWSSPGTGGTGELFF.

This chain joins TRBV27 and TRBJ2-3; TCRdb's assignment of TRBD2 cannot be checked, as there is no DNA. Germline V lookup: CDR1 MNHEY, CDR2 SMNVEV (reference sequence). The CDR3 spans 18 residues. The CDR3 loop is CASSFLPGGSGSTDTQYF.

The CDR3: CASSQPGQGIEAFF. The rearrangement links TRBV14 to TRBJ1-1; TCRdb outputs TRBD1, but without DNA this stays unchecked. The CDR3 loop spans 14 amino acids. The germline V gene encodes CDR1 SGHDN and CDR2 FVKESK.

The chain links TRBV18 to TRBJ2-7; TCRdb returns TRBD1, unconfirmable since there is no DNA. Germline values: CDR1 KGHSH, CDR2 LQKENI. The CDR3 runs to 14 residues. The CDR3 protein is CASSPGDRGYEQYF.

Here the CDR3 reads CASSPPLAGGRGNEQFF. The chain carries TRBV12-3 or TRBV12-4 and TRBJ2-1; lacking DNA, the TRBD2 call made by TCRdb goes unchecked. The CDR3 has 17 residues.